These T cell receptor beta chains were read from a single sample in a study of Ad26.COV2.S vaccination and SARS-CoV-2 variants. Generated by immunoSEQ multiplex PCR, the TCRdb table keeps only in-frame clones and is missing some. The sample holds about 390,000 clones, about 90% seen once. The specimen comprised peripheral blood, sampled in a trial of Ad26.COV2.S vaccine versus placebo. The receptors come from a person aged 18 to 59 who received the Ad26.COV2.S COVID-19 vaccine or a placebo. The CDR3 runs from the conserved cysteine through the conserved F or W. The D gene is left open where the match is weak.

v_call	d_call	j_call	cdr3_aa
TRBV5-6	NA	TRBJ2-7	CASSLQSVAYEQYF
TRBV29-1	TRBD1	TRBJ2-3	CSYDRGLADTQYF
TRBV16	NA	TRBJ1-6	CASSLRGLGSYNSPLHF
TRBV5-1	NA	TRBJ1-1	CASSLGLLGQANTEAFF
TRBV5-1	NA	TRBJ2-2	CASSPGLVGTSTGELFF
TRBV11-2	NA	TRBJ2-5	CASSLGRGFSREETQYF
TRBV5-1	NA	TRBJ1-2	CASSFSPAKGSGYTF
TRBV4-3	NA	TRBJ2-1	CASSQEWGDSYNEQFF
TRBV10-2	NA	TRBJ2-3	CASSDHGGPEDDTQYF
TRBV11-3	NA	TRBJ2-3	CASSLGTSTDTQYF
TRBV6-2/TRBV6-3	NA	TRBJ1-1	CASSYSGGAGTEAFF
TRBV9	TRBD1	TRBJ1-4	CASSLTGYGEKLFF
TRBV7-2	TRBD2	TRBJ2-1	CASSLENLAGGHNEQFF
TRBV27	TRBD1	TRBJ1-2	CASSWTGNLAGYTF
TRBV7-9	NA	TRBJ1-4	CASSPEPNEKLFF
TRBV23-1	TRBD1	TRBJ1-5	CASSHQICGQEFVSGNQPQHF
TRBV7-9	NA	TRBJ1-5	CASSLTPDNQPQHF
TRBV11-2	NA	TRBJ2-7	CASSLGGGRRLYEQYF
TRBV7-9	NA	TRBJ1-1	CASSAAGVTEAFF
TRBV12-3/TRBV12-4	NA	TRBJ2-3	CASRRSTDTQYF
TRBV6-2/TRBV6-3	NA	TRBJ1-5	CASSPLGGGQPQHF
TRBV5-6	NA	TRBJ1-4	CASSFTSIEKLFF
TRBV7-2	TRBD2	TRBJ2-5	CASSLGSASGEETQYF
TRBV5-1	TRBD2	TRBJ2-7	CASSLALASGGPYSYEQYF
TRBV5-1	NA	TRBJ2-7	CASSLVGGGYTYEQYF
TRBV12-3/TRBV12-4	NA	TRBJ1-5	CASSLFEHQPQHF
TRBV11-2	NA	TRBJ1-5	CASLEGEYRNQPQHF
TRBV19	NA	TRBJ1-1	CASSKEDYRENTEAFF
TRBV7-2	NA	TRBJ2-7	CASSSRGAESYEQYF
TRBV19	NA	TRBJ1-1	CASSPTNGMNAFF
TRBV28	NA	TRBJ2-7	CASSLSVWGRDYEQYF
TRBV5-4	NA	TRBJ1-5	CASSAAGQPQHF
TRBV28	NA	TRBJ1-2	CASSLEGLYGYTF
TRBV3-1/TRBV3-2	NA	TRBJ2-7	CASSLPNRPYYEQYF
TRBV20-1	NA	TRBJ2-3	CSAPRKNTQYF
TRBV29-1	NA	TRBJ1-1	CSVFVAGRDTEAFF
TRBV5-1	NA	TRBJ2-3	CASSLWTGSTDTQYF